Detailed here is one T cell receptor (beta chain). In germline, CDR1 is MDHEN, CDR2 SYDVKM. The CDR3 runs 15 residues. The V and J ends lost 3 bases and 6 bases, in that order; junction bases with no gene match: 7. This sample is part of a study of shared clonotypes between healthy human individuals. Repertoires were generated with immunoSEQ multiplex PCR, while TCRdb's copy carries only in-frame clones and drops some. The sample lists over 150,000 clones; roughly 70% were seen once. The source material was memory CD4+ T cells sorted from blood. As for subset: CD45RA-negative fraction. The chain recombines TRBV28 with TRBJ1-5, with 8 bases fitting TRBD1. This sequence originates from a man aged 30-40 years in good health. The CDR3 sequence: CASSFDRGWVQPQHF. The CDR3 region has the DNA TGTGCCAGCAGTTTTGACAGGGGATGGGTTCAGCCCCAGCATTTT.